One and the same sample provided the 6 T cell receptor beta chains below, sequenced in a study of CD8 T cells in ankylosing spondylitis. Study-level points and caveats: Ankylosing spondylitis blood seemed to carry a telltale TCR beta motif made of eight or nine highly homologous variants.

TCRdb processed the 5' RACE reads anew with MiXCR; each CDR3 protein has one entry. The sample consists of over 600,000 distinct CDR3 sequences, roughly 19% of them appearing once. Which antigens these TCRs recognize remains unknown. Sequenced material: blood, either unsorted or a sorted T cell fraction (not recorded which). The receptors were gathered from a male donor with ankylosing spondylitis.

The chain combines TRBV7-2 with TRBJ2-2; 9 bases align to TRBD2. The CDR3 is made up of 14 amino acids. CDR1 SGHTA and CDR2 FQGNSA come from the germline V gene. J lost 8 bases, V lost 5 bases, and 6 bases had no gene match. The CDR3 reads CASSPRLAAGELFF. The CDR3 coding sequence is TGTGCCAGCAGCCCTAGACTAGCGGCTGGGGAGCTGTTTTTT.

The chain recombines TRBV10-3 with TRBJ1-1; no definite D call. The germline V gene has CDR1 ENHRY and CDR2 SYGVKD. The CDR3 has 11 residues. Trimming left V 6 bases short and J 5 bases short, with 7 bases between. CDR3 in amino acids: CAIRDVTEAFF. The CDR3 DNA reads TGTGCCATCAGGGACGTAACTGAAGCTTTCTTT.

The V call is TRBV7-2, the J call TRBJ1-6, with D unresolved. V lost 1 base, J lost 9 bases, and 16 bases lay in between. Germline CDR1 is SGHTA and CDR2 is FQGNSA. This CDR3 is 16 amino acids long. The CDR3 sequence: CASSLVGTDYFSPLHF. The CDR3 DNA follows: TGTGCCAGCAGCTTAGTAGGTACCGACTACTTTTCACCCCTCCACTTT. The whole variable domain, remainder taken from reference TRBV7-2 and TRBJ1-6, is GAGVSQSPSNKVTEKGKDVELRCDPISGHTALYWYRQSLGQGLEFLIYFQGNSAPDKSGLPSDRFSAERTGGSVSTLTIQRTQQEDSAVYLCASSLVGTDYFSPLHFGNGTRLTVT.

This clonotype was seen repeatedly, ten times or more. V is TRBV20-1 and J is TRBJ2-4; possibly TRBD2 for D (7 bases). Trimming pared 3 bases from V and 0 bases from J, leaving 9 bases between. This CDR3 region has 14 residues. Germline lookup yields CDR1 DFQATT and CDR2 SNEGSKA (reference sequence). The DNA for the CDR3 is TGCAGTGCTAGCCGGGGGGCAGCCAAAAACATTCAGTACTTC. This gives the protein CSASRGAAKNIQYF.

This clonotype was seen a few times. The chain couples TRBV12-3 or TRBV12-4 to TRBJ2-1, with TRBD2 matching 7 bases. CDR3 size: 15 residues. The trim removed 2 bases at V and 4 bases at J, leaving 5 bases unmatched. Here the CDR3 DNA reads TGTGCCAGCAGTTTACCTAGCGGTCCATACAATGAGCAGTTCTTC. This encodes CASSLPSGPYNEQFF.

This clonotype came up a few times. This chain connects TRBV4-2 to TRBJ1-4; D gene uncertain. Trimming removed 0 bases at V and 16 bases at J, with 6 bases between. This CDR3 is built from 10 residues. The germline CDR1 and CDR2 sequences are LGHNA and YNFKEQ. For the CDR3, the DNA is TGTGCCAGCAGCCAAGACGTCAGGTTTTTT. It is translated as CASSQDVRFF.